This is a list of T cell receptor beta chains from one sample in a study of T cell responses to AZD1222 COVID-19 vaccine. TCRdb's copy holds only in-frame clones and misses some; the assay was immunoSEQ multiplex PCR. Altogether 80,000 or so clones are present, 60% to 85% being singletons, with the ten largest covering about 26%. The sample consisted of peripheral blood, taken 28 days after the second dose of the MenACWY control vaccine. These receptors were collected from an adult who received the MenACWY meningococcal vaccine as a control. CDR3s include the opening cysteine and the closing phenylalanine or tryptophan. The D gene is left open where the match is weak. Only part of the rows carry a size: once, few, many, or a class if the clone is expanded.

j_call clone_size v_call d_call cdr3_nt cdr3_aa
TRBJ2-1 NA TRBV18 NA TGTGCCAGCTCACCACCGGAGTTCAGCTCCTACAATGAGCAGTTCTTC CASSPPEFSSYNEQFF
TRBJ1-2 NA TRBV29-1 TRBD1 TGCAGCGGCGGACAGGGGAAGGATGGCTACACCTTC CSGGQGKDGYTF
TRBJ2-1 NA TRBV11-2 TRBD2 TGTGCCAGCAGTTTTTTCGGGAGGGCCGTACTCAATGAGCAGTTCTTC CASSFFGRAVLNEQFF
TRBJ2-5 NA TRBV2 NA TGTGCCAGCAGTGAACAGGGCTCAGGGGCCCAGTACTTC CASSEQGSGAQYF
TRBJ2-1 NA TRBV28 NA TGTGCCAGCAGTTCCGGGGCACCCTCAGGGAATGAGCAGTTCTTC CASSSGAPSGNEQFF
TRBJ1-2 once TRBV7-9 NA TGTGCCAGCAGCCCCACCGGGGACGACTACACCTTC CASSPTGDDYTF
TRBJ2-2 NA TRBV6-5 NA TGTGCCAGCAGATTGGGGACGGCGAACACCGGGGAGCTGTTTTTT CASRLGTANTGELFF
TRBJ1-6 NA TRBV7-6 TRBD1 TGTGCCAGCAGCTTAAGTGGGGACAGGGGATCACCCCTCCACTTT CASSLSGDRGSPLHF
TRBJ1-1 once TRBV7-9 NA TGTGCCAGCGGCAAACAGAACACTGAAGCTTTCTTT CASGKQNTEAFF
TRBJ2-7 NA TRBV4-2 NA TGTGCCAGCAGCCAAGAATGGTGGAGTGGGGACGAGCAGTACTTC CASSQEWWSGDEQYF
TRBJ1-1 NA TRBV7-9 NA TGTGCCAGCAGCCCAAGCGACAGTTACACTGAAGCTTTCTTT CASSPSDSYTEAFF
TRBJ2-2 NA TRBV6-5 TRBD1 TGTGCCAGCAGTCGGACAGGGGTCACCGGGGAGCTGTTTTTT CASSRTGVTGELFF
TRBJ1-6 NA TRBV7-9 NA TGTGCCAGCAGCTCTACGGACGTTAGTAATTCACCCCTCCACTTT CASSSTDVSNSPLHF
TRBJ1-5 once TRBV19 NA TGTGCCAGTAGCCCAGGGGTACCGTCGGGCAATCAGCCCCAGCATTTT CASSPGVPSGNQPQHF
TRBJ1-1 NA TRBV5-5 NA TGTGCCAGCAGCTCAGTGTTCAAGGGGACTGAAGCTTTCTTT CASSSVFKGTEAFF
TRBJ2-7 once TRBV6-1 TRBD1 TGTGCCAGCAGTGACAAGGACAGGGGGCCCGAGCAGTACTTC CASSDKDRGPEQYF
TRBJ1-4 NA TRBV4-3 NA TGCGCCAGCAGCCAAGGGGCAAGGACAGTAGTAAATGAAAAACTGTTTTTT CASSQGARTVVNEKLFF
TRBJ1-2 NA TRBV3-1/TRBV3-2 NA TGTGCCAGCAGCCAAGGGACAGACTATGGCTACACCTTC CASSQGTDYGYTF
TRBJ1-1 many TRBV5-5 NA TGTGCCAGCAGCCTCCTTGCTGAAGCTTTCTTT CASSLLAEAFF
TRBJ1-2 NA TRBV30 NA TGTGCCTGGAGTGTCGGTTATGGCTACACCTTC CAWSVGYGYTF
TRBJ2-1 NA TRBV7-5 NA TGTGCCAGAATCAAGAATCTAGCGGCGGACCGATACATCTATGAGCAGTTCTTC CARIKNLAADRYIYEQFF
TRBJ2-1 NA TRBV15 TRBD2 TGTGCCACCGATAGCGGGGGGCCCTACAATGAGCAGTTCTTC CATDSGGPYNEQFF
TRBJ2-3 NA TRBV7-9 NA TGTGCCAGCAGCCCGGGACTTGGGGGTACAGATACGCAGTATTTT CASSPGLGGTDTQYF
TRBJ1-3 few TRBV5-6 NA TGTGCCAGCAGCAACGGACCGGCCGGAAACACCATATATTTT CASSNGPAGNTIYF
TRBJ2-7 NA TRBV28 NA TGTGCCAGCAGTTTACGTCCCCAGGGGGGGGAGCAGTACTTC CASSLRPQGGEQYF
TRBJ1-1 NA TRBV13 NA TGTGCCAGCAGCCGGGGTTTCGAGACAGCTAACACTGAAGCTTTCTTT CASSRGFETANTEAFF
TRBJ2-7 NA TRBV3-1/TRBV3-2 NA TGTGCCAGCAGGTCGGGCCCGCCCTACGAGCAGTACTTC CASRSGPPYEQYF
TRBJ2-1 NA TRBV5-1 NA TGCGCCAGCAGCTTAGCGGGGGCAGGGGGTAATGAGCAGTTCTTC CASSLAGAGGNEQFF
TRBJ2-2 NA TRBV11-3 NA TGTGCCAGCAGCTTAGGGCAGTCGTCCGGGGAGCTGTTTTTT CASSLGQSSGELFF
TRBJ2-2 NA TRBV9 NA TGTGCCAGCACCATGACAGCGAACACCGGGGAGCTGTTTTTT CASTMTANTGELFF
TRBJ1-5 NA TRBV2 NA TGTGCCAGCCGTAGGGTCACAGGAGACAATCAGCCCCAGCATTTT CASRRVTGDNQPQHF
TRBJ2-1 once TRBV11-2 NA TGTGCCAGCAGCTTACGAGCATCCAAAAGCTCCTACAATGAGCAGTTCTTC CASSLRASKSSYNEQFF
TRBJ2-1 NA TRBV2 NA TGTGCCACGTACCAGGGTGGTGAGCAGTTCTTC CATYQGGEQFF
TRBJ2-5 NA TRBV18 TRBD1 TGTGCCAGCTCTACCGGCCAGGTTGGGCAGGGGGCCCAGTACTTC CASSTGQVGQGAQYF
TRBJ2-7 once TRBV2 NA TGTGCCAGCGGAAGACTAGGCGGCTACGAGCAGTACTTC CASGRLGGYEQYF
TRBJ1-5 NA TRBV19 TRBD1 TGTGCCAGTAGTCCACAGGGGGCAGGTCAGCCCCAGCATTTT CASSPQGAGQPQHF
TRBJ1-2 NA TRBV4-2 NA TGTGCCAGCAGCCAAGGAACGACGGGGAGCTATGGCTACACCTTC CASSQGTTGSYGYTF
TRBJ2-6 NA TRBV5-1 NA TGCGCCAGCAGCCCCGGTCCCTCGGGAGCCAACGTCCTGACTTTC CASSPGPSGANVLTF
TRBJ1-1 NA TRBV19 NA TGTGCCAGTAGTTTAAACAGGGAAGTGGCCACTGAAGCTTTCTTT CASSLNREVATEAFF
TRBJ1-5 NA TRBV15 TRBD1 TGTGCCACCAGCAGAGATGCAAGTAACAGGGGCTTAGGTCAGCCCCAGCATTTT CATSRDASNRGLGQPQHF
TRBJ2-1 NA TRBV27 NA TGTGCCAGCAGTTTCGGGGGCAATGAGCAGTTCTTC CASSFGGNEQFF
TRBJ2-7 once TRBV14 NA TGTGCCAGCAGCCAAACCTACGAGCAGTACTTC CASSQTYEQYF
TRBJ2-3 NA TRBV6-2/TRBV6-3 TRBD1 TGTGCCAGCCGCCAGACCAGGGGGCCAGATACGCAGTATTTT CASRQTRGPDTQYF
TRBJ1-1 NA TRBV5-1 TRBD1 TGCGCCAGCAGCGTGGGGACAGTGAACACTGAAGCTTTCTTT CASSVGTVNTEAFF
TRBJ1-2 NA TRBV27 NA TGTGCCAGCAGTTTATCCACCCTCCTCGGGAGTGTGCATGGCTACACCTTC CASSLSTLLGSVHGYTF
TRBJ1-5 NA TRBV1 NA TGCACCAGCAGAAAGGGGCATAGCAATCAGCCCCAGCATTTT CTSRKGHSNQPQHF
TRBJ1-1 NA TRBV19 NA TGTGCCAGTACCATCGGACAGATGAACACTGAAGCTTTCTTT CASTIGQMNTEAFF
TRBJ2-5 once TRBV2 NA TGTGCCAGCAGTGTACAGGCGTACCAAGAGACCCAGTACTTC CASSVQAYQETQYF
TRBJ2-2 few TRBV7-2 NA TGTGCCAGCAGCTTAGAGGGGGGGAACACCGGGGAGCTGTTTTTT CASSLEGGNTGELFF
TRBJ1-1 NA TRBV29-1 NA TGCAGCGTTGATAGGGACCCTTCGGGGACTGAAGCTTTCTTT CSVDRDPSGTEAFF
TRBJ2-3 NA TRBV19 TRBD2 TGTGCCAGTGGGCCTAGCGGAGCAGCCACAGATACGCAGTATTTT CASGPSGAATDTQYF
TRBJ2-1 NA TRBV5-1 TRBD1 TGCGCCAGCAGCTGGGCCGGGACAGGGGGGTTCGGTGAGCAGTTCTTC CASSWAGTGGFGEQFF
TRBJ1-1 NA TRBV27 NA TGTGCCAGCAGTTTATCGCCCTTGGGGGGTGAAGCTTTCTTT CASSLSPLGGEAFF